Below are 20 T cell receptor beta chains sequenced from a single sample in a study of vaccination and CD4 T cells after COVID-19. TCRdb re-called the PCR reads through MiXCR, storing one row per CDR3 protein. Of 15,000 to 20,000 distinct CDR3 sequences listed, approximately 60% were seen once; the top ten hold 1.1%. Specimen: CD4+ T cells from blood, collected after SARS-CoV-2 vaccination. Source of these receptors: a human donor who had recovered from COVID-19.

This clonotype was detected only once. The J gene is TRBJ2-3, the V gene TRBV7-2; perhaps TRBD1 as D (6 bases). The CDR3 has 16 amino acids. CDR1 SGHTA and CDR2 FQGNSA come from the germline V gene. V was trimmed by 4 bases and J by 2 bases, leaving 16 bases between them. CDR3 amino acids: CTSSSSSGQLTDTQYF. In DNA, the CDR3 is TGTACCAGCAGCTCATCCTCGGGACAACTCACAGATACGCAGTATTTT.

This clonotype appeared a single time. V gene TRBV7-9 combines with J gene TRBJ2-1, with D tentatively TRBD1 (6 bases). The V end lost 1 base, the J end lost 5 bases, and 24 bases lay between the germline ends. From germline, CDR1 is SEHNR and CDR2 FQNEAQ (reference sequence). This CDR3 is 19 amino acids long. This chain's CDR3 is CASSLGNSLGRGYDNEQFF. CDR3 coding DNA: TGTGCCAGCAGCTTAGGAAATAGCTTAGGCAGGGGATACGACAATGAGCAGTTCTTC.

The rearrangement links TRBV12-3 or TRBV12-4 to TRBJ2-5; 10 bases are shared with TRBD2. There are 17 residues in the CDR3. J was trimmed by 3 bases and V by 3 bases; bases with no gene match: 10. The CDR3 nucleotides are TGTGCCAGCAGTTTTTTCACTAGCGGGACCATCAAAGAGACCCAGTACTTC. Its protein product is CASSFFTSGTIKETQYF.

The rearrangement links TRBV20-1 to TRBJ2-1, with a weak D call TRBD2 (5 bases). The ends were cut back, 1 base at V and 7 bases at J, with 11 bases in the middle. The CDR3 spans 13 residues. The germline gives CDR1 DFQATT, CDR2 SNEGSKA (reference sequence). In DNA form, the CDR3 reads TGCAGTGCTAGAGGTGACACGGGGAATGAGCAGTTCTTC. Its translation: CSARGDTGNEQFF.

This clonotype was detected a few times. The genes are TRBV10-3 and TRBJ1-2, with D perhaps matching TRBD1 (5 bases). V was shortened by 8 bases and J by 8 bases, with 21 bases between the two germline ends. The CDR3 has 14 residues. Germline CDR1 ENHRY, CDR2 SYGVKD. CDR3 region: CAIWSSTGLEGYTF. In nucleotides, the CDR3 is TGTGCCATCTGGTCCTCTACAGGTCTCGAGGGCTACACCTTC.

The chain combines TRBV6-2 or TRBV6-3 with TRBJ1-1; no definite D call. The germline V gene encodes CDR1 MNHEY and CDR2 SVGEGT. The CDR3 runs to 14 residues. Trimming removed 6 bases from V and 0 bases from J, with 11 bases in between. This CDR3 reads CASRGPALNTEAFF. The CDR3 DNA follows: TGTGCCAGCAGAGGTCCGGCGCTGAACACTGAAGCTTTCTTT.

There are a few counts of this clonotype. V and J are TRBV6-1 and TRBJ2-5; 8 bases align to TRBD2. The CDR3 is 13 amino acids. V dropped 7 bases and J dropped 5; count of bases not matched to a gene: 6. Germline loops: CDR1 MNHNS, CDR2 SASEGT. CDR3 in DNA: TGTGCCAGCATGTCGGGAGGGGAGGAGACCCAGTACTTC. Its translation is CASMSGGEETQYF.

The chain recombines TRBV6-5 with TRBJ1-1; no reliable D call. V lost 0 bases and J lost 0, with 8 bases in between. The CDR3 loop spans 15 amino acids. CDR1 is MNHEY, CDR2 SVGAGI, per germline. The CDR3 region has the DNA TGTGCCAGCAGTTACTCAGGCGAACTGAACACTGAAGCTTTCTTT. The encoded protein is CASSYSGELNTEAFF.

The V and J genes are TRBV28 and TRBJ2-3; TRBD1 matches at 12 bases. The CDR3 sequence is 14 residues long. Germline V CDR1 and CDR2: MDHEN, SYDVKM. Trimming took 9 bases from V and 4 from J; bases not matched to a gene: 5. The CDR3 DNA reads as TGTGCCAGTTCCCGGGACAGGGGGCCAGATACGCAGTATTTT. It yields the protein CASSRDRGPDTQYF.

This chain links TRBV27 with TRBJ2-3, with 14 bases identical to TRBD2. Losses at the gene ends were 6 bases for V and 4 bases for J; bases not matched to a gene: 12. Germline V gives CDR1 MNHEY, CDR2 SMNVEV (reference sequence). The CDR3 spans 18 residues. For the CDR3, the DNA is TGTGCCAGCAGCCTTCGAGACGGACTAGCGGGAGGACCAGATACGCAGTATTTT. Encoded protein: CASSLRDGLAGGPDTQYF.

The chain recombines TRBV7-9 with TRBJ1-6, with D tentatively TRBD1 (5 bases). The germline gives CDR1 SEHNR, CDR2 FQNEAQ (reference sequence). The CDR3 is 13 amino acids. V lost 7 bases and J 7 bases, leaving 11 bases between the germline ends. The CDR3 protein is CASTWNRNSPLHF. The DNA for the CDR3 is TGTGCCAGCACTTGGAACAGGAATTCACCCCTCCACTTT.

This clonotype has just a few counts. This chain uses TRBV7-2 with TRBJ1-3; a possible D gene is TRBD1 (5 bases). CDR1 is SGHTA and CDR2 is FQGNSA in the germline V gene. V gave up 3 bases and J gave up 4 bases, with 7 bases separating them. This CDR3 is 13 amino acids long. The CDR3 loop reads CASSLGLGNTIYF. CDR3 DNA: TGTGCCAGCAGCTTGGGACTGGGAAACACCATATATTTT.

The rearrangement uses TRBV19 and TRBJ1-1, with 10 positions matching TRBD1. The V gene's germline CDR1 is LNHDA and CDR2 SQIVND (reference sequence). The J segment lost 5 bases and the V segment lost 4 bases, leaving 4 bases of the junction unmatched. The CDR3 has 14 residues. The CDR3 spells CASSTTGGATEAFF. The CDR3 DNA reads TGTGCCAGTAGTACGACAGGGGGCGCGACTGAAGCTTTCTTT.

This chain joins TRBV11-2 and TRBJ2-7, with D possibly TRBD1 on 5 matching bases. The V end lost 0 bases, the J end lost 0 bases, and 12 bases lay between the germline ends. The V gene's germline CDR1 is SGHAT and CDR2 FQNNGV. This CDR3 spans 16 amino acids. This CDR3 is CASSLEGQRASYEQYF. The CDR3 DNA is TGTGCCAGCAGCTTAGAGGGGCAAAGGGCCTCCTACGAGCAGTACTTC.

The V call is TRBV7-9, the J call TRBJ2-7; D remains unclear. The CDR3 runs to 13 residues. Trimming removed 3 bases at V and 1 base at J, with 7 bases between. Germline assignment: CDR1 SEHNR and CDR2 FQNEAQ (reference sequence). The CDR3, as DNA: TGTGCCAGCAGCTTTCATCCGTCCTACGAGCAGTACTTC. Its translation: CASSFHPSYEQYF.

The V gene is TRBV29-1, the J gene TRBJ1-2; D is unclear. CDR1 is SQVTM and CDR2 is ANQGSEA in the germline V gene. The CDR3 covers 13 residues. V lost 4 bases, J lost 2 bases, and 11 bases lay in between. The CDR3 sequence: CSVAYILNYGYTF. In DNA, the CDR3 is TGCAGCGTTGCTTACATACTGAACTATGGCTACACCTTC.

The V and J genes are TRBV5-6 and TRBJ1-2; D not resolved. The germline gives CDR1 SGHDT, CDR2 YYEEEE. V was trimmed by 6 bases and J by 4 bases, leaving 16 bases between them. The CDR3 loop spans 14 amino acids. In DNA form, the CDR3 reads TGTGCCAGCACCACGGGTGGCGGATTCTATGGCTACACCTTC. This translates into CASTTGGGFYGYTF.

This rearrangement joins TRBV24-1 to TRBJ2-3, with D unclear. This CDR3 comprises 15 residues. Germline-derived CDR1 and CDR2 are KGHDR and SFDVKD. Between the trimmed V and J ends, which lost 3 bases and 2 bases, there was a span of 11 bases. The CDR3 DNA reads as TGTGCCACCAGTGATCGTTTAACAAACACAGATACGCAGTATTTT. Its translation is CATSDRLTNTDTQYF.

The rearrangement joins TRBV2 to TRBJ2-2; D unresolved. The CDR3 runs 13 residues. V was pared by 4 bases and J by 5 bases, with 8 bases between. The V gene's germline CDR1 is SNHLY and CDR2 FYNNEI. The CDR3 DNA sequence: TGTGCCAGCAGTGGGAGTTGGACCGGGGAGCTGTTTTTT. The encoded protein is CASSGSWTGELFF.

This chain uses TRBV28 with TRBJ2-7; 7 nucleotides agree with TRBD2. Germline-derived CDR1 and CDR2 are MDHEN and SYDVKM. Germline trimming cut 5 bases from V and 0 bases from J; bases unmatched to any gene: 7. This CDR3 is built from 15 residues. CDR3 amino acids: CASSPGGTASYEQYF. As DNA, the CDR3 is TGTGCCAGCAGTCCCGGGGGGACGGCCTCCTACGAGCAGTACTTC.